This T cell receptor (beta chain) was sequenced during a study of identical twins. Findings of the study overall: In cord blood, abundant beta clonotypes had fewer insertions; memory showed no trend. Models underestimated out-of-frame TCR alpha sharing in monozygotic twins.

CDR1 is SGHVS and CDR2 is FQNEAQ in the germline V gene. This CDR3 is built from 14 residues. MiXCR, applied by TCRdb to the 5' RACE reads, yields one record per CDR3 protein. This sample has some 1,700,000 distinct CDR3 sequences, with more than 30% found just once. Notes on this clonotype: Its specificity is not known.

The chain uses TRBV7-8 and TRBJ2-4; the D gene is possibly TRBD2 (6 bases). The assigned J gene may be wrong: the sequence end matches TRBJ2-7 better. The sample taken for sequencing was cord blood. This clonotype originated in a newborn girl in good health. CDR3 sequence (DNA): TGTGCCAGCAGCCCTAGGTTGGGGGGCTACGAGCAGTACTTC. This codes for CASSPRLGGYEQYF.